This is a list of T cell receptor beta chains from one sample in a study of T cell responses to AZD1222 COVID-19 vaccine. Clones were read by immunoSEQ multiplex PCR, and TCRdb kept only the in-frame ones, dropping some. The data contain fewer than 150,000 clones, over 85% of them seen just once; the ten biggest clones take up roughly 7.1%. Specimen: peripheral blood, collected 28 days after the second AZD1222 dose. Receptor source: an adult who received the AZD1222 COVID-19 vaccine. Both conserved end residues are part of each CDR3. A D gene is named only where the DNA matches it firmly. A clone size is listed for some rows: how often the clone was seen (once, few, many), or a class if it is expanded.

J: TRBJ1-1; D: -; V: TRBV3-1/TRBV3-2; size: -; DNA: TGTGCCAGCAGCCCAGAACTGAGGGGCTATGCTTTCTTT; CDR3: CASSPELRGYAFF
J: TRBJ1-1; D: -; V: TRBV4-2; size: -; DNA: TGTGCCAGCAGCCAAGACAGGTCTTGGAGAGAAGCTTTCTTT; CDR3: CASSQDRSWREAFF
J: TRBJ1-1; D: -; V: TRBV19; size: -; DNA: TGTGCCAGTAGTGGCAGGGGTTACACTGAAGCTTTCTTT; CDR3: CASSGRGYTEAFF
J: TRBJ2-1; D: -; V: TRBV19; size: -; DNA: TGTGCCAGTAGTATCTCCACGGGGCTCCCCATCTACAATGAGCAGTTCTTC; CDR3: CASSISTGLPIYNEQFF
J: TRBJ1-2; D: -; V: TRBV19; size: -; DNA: TGTGCCAGTAGTAAAATGAAACAGTATGGGGGCTACACCTTC; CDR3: CASSKMKQYGGYTF
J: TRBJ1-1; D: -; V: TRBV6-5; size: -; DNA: TGTGCCAGCTCTTTGGTCCGAACAGGGAACACTGAAGCTTTCTTT; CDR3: CASSLVRTGNTEAFF
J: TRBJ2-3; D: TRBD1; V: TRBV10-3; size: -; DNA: TGTGCCATCAGGAAAGGGGGCGCGATGGCAGATACGCAGTATTTT; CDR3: CAIRKGGAMADTQYF
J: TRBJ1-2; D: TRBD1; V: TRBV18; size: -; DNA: TGTGCCAGCTCACAGAAACAGGGGAACTATGGCTACACCTTC; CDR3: CASSQKQGNYGYTF
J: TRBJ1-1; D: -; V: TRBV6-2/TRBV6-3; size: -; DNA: TGTGCCAGCAGTTACTACGGTCGCCTCCATATGAACACTGAAGCTTTCTTT; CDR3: CASSYYGRLHMNTEAFF
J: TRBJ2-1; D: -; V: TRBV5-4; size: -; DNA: TGTGCCAGCAGCTTGGGACTAGGCGGGCAGGCTCGTTCAGACAATGAGCAGTTCTTC; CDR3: CASSLGLGGQARSDNEQFF
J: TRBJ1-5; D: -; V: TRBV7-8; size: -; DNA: TGTGCCAGCAGAACAGGTCCGAATCAGCCCCAGCATTTT; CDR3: CASRTGPNQPQHF
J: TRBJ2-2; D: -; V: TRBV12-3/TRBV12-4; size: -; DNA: TGTGCCAGCAGGCTAGTTGTTACCGGGGAGCTGTTTTTT; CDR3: CASRLVVTGELFF
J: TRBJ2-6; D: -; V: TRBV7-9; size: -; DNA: TGTGCCAGCAGCTTAAATGACCAGGCGCCCGGGGCCAACGTCCTGACTTTC; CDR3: CASSLNDQAPGANVLTF
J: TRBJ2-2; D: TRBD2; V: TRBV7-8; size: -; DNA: TGTGCCAGCAGACCCGATAGCGGGGGGACCACCGGGGAGCTGTTTTTT; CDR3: CASRPDSGGTTGELFF
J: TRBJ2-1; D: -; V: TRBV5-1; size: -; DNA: TGCGCCAGCAGCTTGTACCCGGGGGCAGGGAATGAGCAGTTCTTC; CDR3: CASSLYPGAGNEQFF
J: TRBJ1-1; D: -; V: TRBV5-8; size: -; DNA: TGTGCCAGCGCCCTGACAGAGAACACTGAAGCTTTCTTT; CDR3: CASALTENTEAFF
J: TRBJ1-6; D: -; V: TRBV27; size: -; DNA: TGTGCTTCTTACGGCGGGGGTAATTCACCCCTCCACTTT; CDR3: CASYGGGNSPLHF
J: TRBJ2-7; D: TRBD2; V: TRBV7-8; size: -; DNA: TGTGCCAGCAGCGTTAACCTAGCGGGGGTATACGAGCAGTACTTC; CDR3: CASSVNLAGVYEQYF
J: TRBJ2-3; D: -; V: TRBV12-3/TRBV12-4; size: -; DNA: -; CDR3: CASILGPGDTQYF
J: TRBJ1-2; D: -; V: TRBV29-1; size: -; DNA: TGCAGCGTTGATAGGGGGATCCATGGCTACACCTTC; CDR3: CSVDRGIHGYTF
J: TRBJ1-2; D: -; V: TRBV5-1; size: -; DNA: TGCGCCAGCAGCTTGGATCTGTTCCATGGCTACACCTTC; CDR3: CASSLDLFHGYTF
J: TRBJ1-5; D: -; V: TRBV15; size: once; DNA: TGTGCCACCAGCAGAGTCGAATATCAGCCCCAGCATTTT; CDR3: CATSRVEYQPQHF
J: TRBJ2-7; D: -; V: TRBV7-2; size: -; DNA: TGTGCCAGCAGCTTACGGGACAATAAGGACGAGCAGTACTTC; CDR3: CASSLRDNKDEQYF
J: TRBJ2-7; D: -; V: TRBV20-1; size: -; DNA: TGCAGTGCTAGTCGAGGGCACTACGAGCAGTACTTC; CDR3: CSASRGHYEQYF
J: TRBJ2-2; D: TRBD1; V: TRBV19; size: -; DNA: TGTGCCAGTAGTATCAGGGGGCTGAACACCGGGGAGCTGTTTTTT; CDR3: CASSIRGLNTGELFF
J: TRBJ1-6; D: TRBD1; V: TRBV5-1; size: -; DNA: TGCGCCAGCAGCTCGGGACAGGGTAATTCACCCCTCCACTTT; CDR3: CASSSGQGNSPLHF
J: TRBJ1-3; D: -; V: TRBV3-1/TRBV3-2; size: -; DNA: TGTGCCAGCAGCCAAGAGGCCTCCTCTGGAAACACCATATATTTT; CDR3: CASSQEASSGNTIYF
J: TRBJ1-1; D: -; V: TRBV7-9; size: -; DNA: TGTGCCAGCAGCAACTGGGGGGCCACTGAAGCTTTCTTT; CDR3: CASSNWGATEAFF
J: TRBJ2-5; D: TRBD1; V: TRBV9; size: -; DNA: TGTGCCAGCAGCCCTTGGACAGGGGAAGAGACCCAGTACTTC; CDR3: CASSPWTGEETQYF
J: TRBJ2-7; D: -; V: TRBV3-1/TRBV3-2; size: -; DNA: TGTGCCAGCAGCCAAGCGGCCGAGCAGTACTTC; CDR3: CASSQAAEQYF
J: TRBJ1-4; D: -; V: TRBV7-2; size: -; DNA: TGTGCCAGCAGCTTACAGGCAGGAGGAGAAAAACTGTTTTTT; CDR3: CASSLQAGGEKLFF
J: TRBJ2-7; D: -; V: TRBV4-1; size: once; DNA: TGCGCCAGCAGTCTTACAGAGACCTACGAGCAGTACTTC; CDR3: CASSLTETYEQYF
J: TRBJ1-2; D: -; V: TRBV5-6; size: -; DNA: TGTGCCAGCGCTACTATCCAACCCGACTATGGCTACACCTTC; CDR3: CASATIQPDYGYTF
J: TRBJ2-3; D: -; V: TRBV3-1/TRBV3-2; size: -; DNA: TGTGCCAGCAGCCCCTCTTCTGGGGATACGCAGTATTTT; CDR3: CASSPSSGDTQYF
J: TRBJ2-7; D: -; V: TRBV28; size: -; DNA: TGTGCTACAGGACCCTACGAGCAGTACTTC; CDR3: CATGPYEQYF
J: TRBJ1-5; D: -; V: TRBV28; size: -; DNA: TGTGCCAGCAGCCTACCCCAGGGGCCGGGACAGCCCCAGCATTTT; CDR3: CASSLPQGPGQPQHF
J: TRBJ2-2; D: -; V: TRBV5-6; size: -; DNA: TGTGCCAGCAGCTTTTTAACGCTGAACACCGGGGAGCTGTTTTTT; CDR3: CASSFLTLNTGELFF
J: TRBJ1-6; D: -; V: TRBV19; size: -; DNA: TGTGCCAGTAGTATTATGTCCCCGGGCCGCGGCAATTCACCCCTCCACTTT; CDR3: CASSIMSPGRGNSPLHF
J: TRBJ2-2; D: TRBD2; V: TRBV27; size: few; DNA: TGTGCCAGCAGTCCTCTAGCGGGGGGGCTCGGCGGGGAGCTGTTTTTT; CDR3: CASSPLAGGLGGELFF
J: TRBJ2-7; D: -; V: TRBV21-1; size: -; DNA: TGTGCCAGCAGCAAAATCCGGGACTCCTACGAGCAGTACTTC; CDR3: CASSKIRDSYEQYF
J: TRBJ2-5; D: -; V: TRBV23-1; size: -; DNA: TGCGCCAGCAGTCAATCGTCGGAGACAGCAACCCAGTACTTC; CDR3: CASSQSSETATQYF
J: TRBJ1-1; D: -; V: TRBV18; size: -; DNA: TGTGCCAGCTCACCTGCGCCGACGGGGACTGAAGCTTTCTTT; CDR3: CASSPAPTGTEAFF
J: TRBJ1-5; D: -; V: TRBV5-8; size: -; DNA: TGTGCCAGCAGCTGGGGGATCCTCAGCAATCAGCCCCAGCATTTT; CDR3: CASSWGILSNQPQHF
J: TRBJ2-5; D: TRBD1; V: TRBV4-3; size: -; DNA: TGCGCCAGCAGCCAAGATGGACAGGGTTGGGAGACCCAGTACTTC; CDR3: CASSQDGQGWETQYF
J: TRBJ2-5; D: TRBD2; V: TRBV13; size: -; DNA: TGTGCCAGCAGCCATTGGTTTGGGGGGGAAGAGACCCAGTACTTC; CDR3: CASSHWFGGEETQYF